This T cell receptor beta chain was documented in a study of shared clonotypes between healthy human individuals. For the study at large: A couple of women and a few men aged 18 to 49 made up the donors. Study-wide points: Collection of samples was limited to blood; tissue repertoires likely differ.

The run depth of the assay was deep. The method was immunoSEQ multiplex PCR; TCRdb's version includes in-frame clones alone and lacks a portion of them. The sample has under 600,000 clones, about 98% seen once. The ends were cut back, 0 bases at V and 4 bases at J, with 4 bases in the middle. This CDR3 comprises 13 residues. Germline V CDR1 and CDR2: LNHNV, YYDKDF (reference sequence). With regard to this clone: Its specificity is not known.

Only CD45RO-negative cells positively selected for CCR7 counted as naive CD8 cells, so terminally differentiated effector memory CD45RA+ cells were excluded. Donation came from healthy HIV-negative adults that had no recent acute infections or vaccinations. The chain uses TRBV15 and TRBJ1-3; D call uncertain. The TCR was taken from a young man in good health. Sequences were obtained from naive CD8+ T cells sorted from blood. CDR3 loop: CATSRETGNTIYF. The CDR3 nucleotides read TGTGCCACCAGCAGAGAAACAGGAAACACCATATATTTT.